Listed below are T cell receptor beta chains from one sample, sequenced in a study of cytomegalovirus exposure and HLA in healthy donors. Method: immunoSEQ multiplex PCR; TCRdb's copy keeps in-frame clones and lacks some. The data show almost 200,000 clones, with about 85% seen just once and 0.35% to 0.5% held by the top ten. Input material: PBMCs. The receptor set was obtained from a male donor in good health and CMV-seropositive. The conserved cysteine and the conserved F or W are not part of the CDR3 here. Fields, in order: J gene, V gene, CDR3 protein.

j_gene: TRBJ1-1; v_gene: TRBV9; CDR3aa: ASSVTGLDTEAF
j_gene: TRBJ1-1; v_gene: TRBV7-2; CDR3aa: ASSLVVIVGRTEAF
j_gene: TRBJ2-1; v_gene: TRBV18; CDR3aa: ASSPGAGSEQF
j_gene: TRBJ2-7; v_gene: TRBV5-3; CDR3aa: ARSLDGDGLVREYEQY
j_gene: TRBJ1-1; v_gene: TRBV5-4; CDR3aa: ASSFRRQGAYTEAF
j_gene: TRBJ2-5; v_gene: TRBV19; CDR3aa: ASSMESGKETQY
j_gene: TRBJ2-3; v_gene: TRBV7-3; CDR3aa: ASSFGGGNTQY
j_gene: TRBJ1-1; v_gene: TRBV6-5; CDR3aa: ASRHKTEAF
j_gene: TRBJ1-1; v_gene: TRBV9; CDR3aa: ASSVKGLNTEAF
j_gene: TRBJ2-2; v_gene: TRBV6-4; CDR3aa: ASSVSLAGSNTGELF
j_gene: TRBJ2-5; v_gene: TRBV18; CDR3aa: ASSPPGGAQGETQY
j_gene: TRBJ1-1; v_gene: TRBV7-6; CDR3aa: ASSDTVRQSSEAF
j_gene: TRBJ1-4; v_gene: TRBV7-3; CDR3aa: ASSLTTTGVNEKLF
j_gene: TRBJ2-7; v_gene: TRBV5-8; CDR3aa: ASSAGTGIYEQY
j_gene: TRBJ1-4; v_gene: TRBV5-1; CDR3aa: VSSSGNPNEKLF
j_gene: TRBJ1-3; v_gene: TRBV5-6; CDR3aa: ASSLSGIGGLTIY
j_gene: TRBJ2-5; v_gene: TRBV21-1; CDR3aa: ASSKALGSGGTQETQY
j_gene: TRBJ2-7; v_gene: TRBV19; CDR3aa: ASSIGASGRYEQY
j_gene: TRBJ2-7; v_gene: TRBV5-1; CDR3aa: ASTPVTGGSEQY
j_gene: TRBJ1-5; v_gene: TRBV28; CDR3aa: ASSKQGRANQPQH
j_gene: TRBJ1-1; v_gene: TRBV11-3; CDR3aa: ASSPGQGRTEAF
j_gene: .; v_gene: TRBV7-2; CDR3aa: ASSWTSGRVNEQY
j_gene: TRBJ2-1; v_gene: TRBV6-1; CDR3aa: ASSALAASYNEQF
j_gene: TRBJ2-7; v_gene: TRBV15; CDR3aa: ATSSSIGANEQY
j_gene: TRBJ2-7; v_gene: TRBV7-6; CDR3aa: ASSPGGSGYYEQY
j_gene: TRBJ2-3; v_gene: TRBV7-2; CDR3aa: ASSLTRGTTDTQY
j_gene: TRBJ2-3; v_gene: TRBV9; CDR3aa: ASSSSGRVGDTQY